The source of this T cell receptor beta chain is a study of CD8 T cells in Susac syndrome. Looking at the study overall: Roughly six sequenced Susac syndrome patients had clinically active disease, while fewer than 10 were in remission.

Negative isolation was used for CD8+ and CD4+ T cells, and FACS enrichment was applied to TEMRA cells. RNA totalling roughly 0.45 to 1 ug underwent reverse transcription with random hexamers. immunoSEQ multiplex PCR amplified TCR beta CDR3 across 54 Vbeta, 13 Jbeta. Using its own MiXCR run on the immunoSEQ multiplex PCR reads, TCRdb lists one record per CDR3 protein. The table has approximately 80,000 distinct CDR3 sequences, roughly 94% seen once. Germline V gene sequence: CDR1 SGHTA, CDR2 FQGNSA. The V gene end was trimmed by 1 base and the J gene end by 6 bases; junction bases not matched to a gene: 11. This CDR3 region has 16 residues.

This clonotype was sampled from a human donor with Susac syndrome. Material: CD8+ T cells from PBMCs. J is TRBJ1-2 and V is TRBV7-2; TRBD1 aligns across 7 bases. CDR3 nucleotide sequence: TGTGCCAGCAGCTTAGACAAACGGGACAGTAGGAATGGCTACACCTTC. Residues: CASSLDKRDSRNGYTF.